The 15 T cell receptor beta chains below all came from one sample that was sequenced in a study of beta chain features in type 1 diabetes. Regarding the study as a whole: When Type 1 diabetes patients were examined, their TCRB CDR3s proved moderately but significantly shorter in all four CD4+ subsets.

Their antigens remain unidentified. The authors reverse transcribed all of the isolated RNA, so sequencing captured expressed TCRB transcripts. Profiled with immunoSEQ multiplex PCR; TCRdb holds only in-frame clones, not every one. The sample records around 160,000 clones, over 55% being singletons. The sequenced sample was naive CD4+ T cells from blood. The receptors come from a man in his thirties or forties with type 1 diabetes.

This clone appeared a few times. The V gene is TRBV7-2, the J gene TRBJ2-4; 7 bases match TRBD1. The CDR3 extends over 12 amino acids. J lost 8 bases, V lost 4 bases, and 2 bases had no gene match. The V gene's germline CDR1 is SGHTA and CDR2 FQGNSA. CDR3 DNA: TGTGCCAGCAGCTCCCAGGGGGACATTCAGTACTTC. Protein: CASSSQGDIQYF.

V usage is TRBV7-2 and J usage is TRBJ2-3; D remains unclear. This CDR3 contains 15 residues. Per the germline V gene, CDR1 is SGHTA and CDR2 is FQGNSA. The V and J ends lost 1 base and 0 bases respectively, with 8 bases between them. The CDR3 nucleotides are TGTGCCAGCAGCTTAGTCGGTATAAGCACAGATACGCAGTATTTT. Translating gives CASSLVGISTDTQYF.

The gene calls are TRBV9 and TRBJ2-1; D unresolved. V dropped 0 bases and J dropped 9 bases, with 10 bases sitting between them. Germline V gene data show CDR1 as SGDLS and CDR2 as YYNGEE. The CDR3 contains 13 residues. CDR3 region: CASSVGGWGEQFF. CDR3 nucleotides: TGTGCCAGCAGCGTAGGTGGTTGGGGTGAGCAGTTCTTC. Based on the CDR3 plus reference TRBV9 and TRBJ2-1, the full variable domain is DSGVTQTPKHLITATGQRVTLRCSPRSGDLSVYWYQQSLDQGLQFLIQYYNGEERAKGNILERFSAQQFPDLHSELNLSSLELGDSALYFCASSVGGWGEQFFGPGTRLTVL.

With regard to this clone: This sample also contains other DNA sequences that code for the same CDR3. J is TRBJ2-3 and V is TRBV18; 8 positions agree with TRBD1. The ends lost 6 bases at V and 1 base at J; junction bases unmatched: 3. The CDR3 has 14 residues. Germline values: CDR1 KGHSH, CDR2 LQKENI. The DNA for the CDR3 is TGTGCCAGCTCTCCGGGACAGGGCACAGATACGCAGTATTTT. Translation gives CASSPGQGTDTQYF.

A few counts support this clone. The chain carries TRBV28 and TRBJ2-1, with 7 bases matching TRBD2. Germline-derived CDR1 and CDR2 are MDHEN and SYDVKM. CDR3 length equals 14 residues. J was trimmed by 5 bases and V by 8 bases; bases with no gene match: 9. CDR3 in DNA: TGTGCCAGCGCACGCGGGGGAATAAACAATGAGCAGTTCTTC. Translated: CASARGGINNEQFF.

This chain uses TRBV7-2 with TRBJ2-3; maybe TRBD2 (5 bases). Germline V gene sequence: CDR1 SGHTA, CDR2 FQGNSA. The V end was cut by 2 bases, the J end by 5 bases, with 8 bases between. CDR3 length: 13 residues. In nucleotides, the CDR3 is TGTGCCAGCAGCTTACTAGCAGTAGATACGCAGTATTTT. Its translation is CASSLLAVDTQYF.

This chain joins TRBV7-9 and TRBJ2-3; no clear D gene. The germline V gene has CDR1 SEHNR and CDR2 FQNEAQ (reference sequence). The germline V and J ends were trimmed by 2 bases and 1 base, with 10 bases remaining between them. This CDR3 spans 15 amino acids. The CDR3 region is CASSLWGIGTDTQYF. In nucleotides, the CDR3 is TGTGCCAGCAGCTTATGGGGAATCGGCACAGATACGCAGTATTTT.

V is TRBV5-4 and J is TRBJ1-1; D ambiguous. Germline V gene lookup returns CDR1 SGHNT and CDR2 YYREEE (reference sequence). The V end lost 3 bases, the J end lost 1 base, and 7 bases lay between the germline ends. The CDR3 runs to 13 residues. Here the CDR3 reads CASSSDGNTEAFF. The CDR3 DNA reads TGTGCCAGCAGCTCCGACGGGAACACTGAAGCTTTCTTT. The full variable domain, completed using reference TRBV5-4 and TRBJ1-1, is ETGVTQSPTHLIKTRGQQVTLRCSSQSGHNTVSWYQQALGQGPQFIFQYYREEENGRGNFPPRFSGLQFPNYSSELNVNALELDDSALYLCASSSDGNTEAFFGQGTRLTVV.

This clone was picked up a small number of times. The DNA for the CDR3 is TGCAGCGTTGAAGGGGCCTCCCTCATATACTATGGCTACACCTTC. Protein product: CSVEGASLIYYGYTF. This chain joins TRBV29-1 and TRBJ1-2; no reliable D call. CDR1 and CDR2 from the germline V gene are SQVTM and ANQGSEA. V shed 1 base and J shed 3 bases, with 15 bases lying between them. The CDR3 is 15 amino acids.

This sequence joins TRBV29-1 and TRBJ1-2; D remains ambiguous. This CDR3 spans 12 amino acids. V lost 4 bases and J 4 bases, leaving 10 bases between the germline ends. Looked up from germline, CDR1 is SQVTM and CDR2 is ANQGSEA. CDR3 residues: CSVARHFYGYTF. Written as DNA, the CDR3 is TGCAGCGTTGCCCGCCACTTCTATGGCTACACCTTC. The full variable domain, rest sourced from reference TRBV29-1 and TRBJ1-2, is SAVISQKPSRDICQRGTSLTIQCQVDSQVTMMFWYRQQPGQSLTLIATANQGSEATYESGFVIDKFPISRPNLTFSTLTVSNMSPEDSSIYLCSVARHFYGYTFGSGTRLTVV.

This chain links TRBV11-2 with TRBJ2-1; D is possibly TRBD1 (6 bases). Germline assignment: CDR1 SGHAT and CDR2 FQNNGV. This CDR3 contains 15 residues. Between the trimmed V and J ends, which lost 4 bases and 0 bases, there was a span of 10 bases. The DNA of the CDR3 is TGTGCCAGCAGCTCGACAGGCTACTCCTACAATGAGCAGTTCTTC. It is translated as CASSSTGYSYNEQFF.

The CDR3 DNA follows: TGTGCCAGCAGCTTACAGGGAGTGTACACTGAAGCTTTCTTT. It is translated as CASSLQGVYTEAFF. V is TRBV7-9 and J is TRBJ1-1; TRBD1 is a possible D gene (5 bases). Germline V gene lookup returns CDR1 SEHNR and CDR2 FQNEAQ (reference sequence). Trimming stripped 2 bases from V and 3 bases from J, with 10 bases between. CDR3 length: 14 amino acids.

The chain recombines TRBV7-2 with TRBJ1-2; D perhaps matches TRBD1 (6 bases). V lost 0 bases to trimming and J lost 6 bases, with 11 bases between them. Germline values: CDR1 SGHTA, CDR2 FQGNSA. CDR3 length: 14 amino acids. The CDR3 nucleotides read TGTGCCAGCAGCTTAGCCGGGACATCAGATGGCTACACCTTC. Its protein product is CASSLAGTSDGYTF.

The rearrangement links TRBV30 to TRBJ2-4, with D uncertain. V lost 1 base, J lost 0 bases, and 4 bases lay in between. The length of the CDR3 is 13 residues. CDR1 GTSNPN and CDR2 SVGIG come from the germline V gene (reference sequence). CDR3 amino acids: CAWSEAAKNIQYF. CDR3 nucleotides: TGTGCCTGGAGTGAGGCAGCCAAAAACATTCAGTACTTC. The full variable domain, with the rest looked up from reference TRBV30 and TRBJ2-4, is SQTIHQWPATLVQPVGSPLSLECTVEGTSNPNLYWYRQAAGRGLQLLFYSVGIGQISSEVPQNLSASRPQDRQFILSSKKLLLSDSGFYLCAWSEAAKNIQYFGAGTRLSVL.

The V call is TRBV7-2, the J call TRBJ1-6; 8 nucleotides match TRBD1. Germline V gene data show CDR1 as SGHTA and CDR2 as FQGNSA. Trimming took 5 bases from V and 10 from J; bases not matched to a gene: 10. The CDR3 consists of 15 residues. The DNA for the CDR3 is TGTGCCAGCAGCCAGAGGACAGGGCGGGGGTCACCCCTCCACTTT. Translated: CASSQRTGRGSPLHF.